The rows below give T cell receptor beta chains drawn from one sample of a study of technical replicates of blood from several donors. Clones were sequenced by immunoSEQ multiplex PCR, and TCRdb holds only the in-frame ones, with some missing. The table includes fewer than 60,000 clones, about 94% detected once. Sequencing was performed on PBMCs. Receptors were obtained from a human donor in good health. Some clones in this sample may be carry-over from other donors' samples. The conserved cysteine and the conserved F or W are not part of the CDR3 here. The order of the fields is D gene, CDR3 length, V gene, J gene, CDR3 protein. D genes are given only for firm matches.

d_gene: TRBD1
len: 13
v_gene: TRBV6-5
j_gene: TRBJ1-1
CDR3aa: ASSYQGQGHTEAF

d_gene: -
len: 12
v_gene: TRBV4-1
j_gene: TRBJ2-3
CDR3aa: ASTGDIGTDTQY

d_gene: TRBD2
len: 11
v_gene: TRBV28
j_gene: TRBJ2-1
CDR3aa: ASSLGLAAEQF

d_gene: TRBD1
len: 12
v_gene: TRBV7-9
j_gene: TRBJ1-4
CDR3aa: ASSPYLQGGKLF

d_gene: -
len: 10
v_gene: TRBV7-2
j_gene: TRBJ2-5
CDR3aa: ASSSGKETQY

d_gene: -
len: 12
v_gene: TRBV7-6
j_gene: TRBJ2-5
CDR3aa: ASSRDTTEETQY

d_gene: TRBD2
len: 17
v_gene: TRBV10-2
j_gene: TRBJ2-1
CDR3aa: ASRRVTSGTWGSYNEQF

d_gene: -
len: 11
v_gene: TRBV19
j_gene: TRBJ1-1
CDR3aa: ASSIVDTPEAF

d_gene: -
len: 13
v_gene: TRBV7-8
j_gene: TRBJ1-5
CDR3aa: ASSAQQYSNQPQH

d_gene: -
len: 12
v_gene: TRBV6-4
j_gene: TRBJ2-2
CDR3aa: ASSPSPGTGELF

d_gene: -
len: 13
v_gene: TRBV5-6
j_gene: TRBJ1-2
CDR3aa: ASSWTSGERDGYT

d_gene: -
len: 12
v_gene: TRBV9
j_gene: TRBJ2-7
CDR3aa: ASSADSKVREQY

d_gene: TRBD2
len: 15
v_gene: TRBV9
j_gene: TRBJ2-3
CDR3aa: ASSVASGRTSTDTQY

d_gene: TRBD1
len: 12
v_gene: TRBV5-6
j_gene: TRBJ2-3
CDR3aa: ASSWTGSTDTQY

d_gene: -
len: 13
v_gene: TRBV4-3
j_gene: TRBJ2-7
CDR3aa: ASSQVIADSYEQY

d_gene: TRBD1
len: 15
v_gene: TRBV2
j_gene: TRBJ1-5
CDR3aa: ASSETGRTYSNQPQH

d_gene: -
len: 12
v_gene: TRBV7-8
j_gene: TRBJ2-3
CDR3aa: ASSLDRGTDTQY

d_gene: TRBD1
len: 13
v_gene: TRBV5-1
j_gene: TRBJ2-2
CDR3aa: ASRTGQELTGELF

d_gene: -
len: 11
v_gene: TRBV10-3
j_gene: TRBJ2-5
CDR3aa: AIIWRYQETQY

d_gene: -
len: 11
v_gene: TRBV23-1
j_gene: TRBJ1-5
CDR3aa: ASSQRGLQPQH

d_gene: TRBD1
len: 13
v_gene: TRBV4-2
j_gene: TRBJ2-1
CDR3aa: ASSNGQGAYNEQF

d_gene: TRBD2
len: 15
v_gene: TRBV7-6
j_gene: TRBJ2-3
CDR3aa: ASSLSPGLAATDTQY

d_gene: -
len: 15
v_gene: TRBV2
j_gene: TRBJ1-1
CDR3aa: ASSGPGTGGENTEAF

d_gene: -
len: 10
v_gene: TRBV12-5
j_gene: TRBJ2-3
CDR3aa: ASGSGRDTQY

d_gene: TRBD1
len: 12
v_gene: TRBV14
j_gene: TRBJ2-4
CDR3aa: ASSPQGAWNIQY

d_gene: TRBD1
len: 14
v_gene: TRBV4-3
j_gene: TRBJ1-1
CDR3aa: ASSRRQGGMNTEAF

d_gene: TRBD2
len: 14
v_gene: TRBV28
j_gene: TRBJ2-6
CDR3aa: ASRESGGSGANVLT

d_gene: -
len: 13
v_gene: TRBV30
j_gene: TRBJ2-7
CDR3aa: AWSVRLPFSYEQY

d_gene: -
len: 10
v_gene: TRBV29-1
j_gene: TRBJ1-2
CDR3aa: STLAQGYGYT

d_gene: TRBD2
len: 15
v_gene: TRBV6-4
j_gene: TRBJ2-1
CDR3aa: ASTKGTSGRKFDEQF

d_gene: -
len: 13
v_gene: TRBV5-8
j_gene: TRBJ1-6
CDR3aa: ASTPRPSANSPLH

d_gene: TRBD1
len: 12
v_gene: TRBV4-2
j_gene: TRBJ1-2
CDR3aa: ASSPNPDRPDYT

d_gene: -
len: 11
v_gene: TRBV7-3
j_gene: TRBJ1-1
CDR3aa: ASSSRRNTEAF

d_gene: -
len: 9
v_gene: TRBV7-2
j_gene: TRBJ1-2
CDR3aa: ASSFAYGYT

d_gene: TRBD2
len: 12
v_gene: TRBV18
j_gene: TRBJ2-7
CDR3aa: ASTVTSGPYEQY

d_gene: -
len: 13
v_gene: TRBV2
j_gene: TRBJ2-3
CDR3aa: ASRLQGPVTDTQY

d_gene: -
len: 10
v_gene: TRBV6-5
j_gene: TRBJ2-7
CDR3aa: ASSPGPYEQY

d_gene: TRBD2
len: 15
v_gene: TRBV11-1
j_gene: TRBJ2-7
CDR3aa: ASSAQSGTSGSHEQY

d_gene: TRBD2
len: 15
v_gene: TRBV11-1
j_gene: TRBJ2-7
CDR3aa: ASSLPGTSGSSYEQY

d_gene: TRBD2
len: 16
v_gene: TRBV4-2
j_gene: TRBJ2-3
CDR3aa: ASSNHGGKISSTDTQY

d_gene: TRBD2
len: 15
v_gene: TRBV7-3
j_gene: TRBJ2-1
CDR3aa: ASSLMASGKAYNEQF

d_gene: TRBD1
len: 11
v_gene: TRBV5-1
j_gene: TRBJ1-2
CDR3aa: ASSLQQGYGYT

d_gene: -
len: 11
v_gene: TRBV6-5
j_gene: TRBJ2-3
CDR3aa: ASRGTRGGGQY

d_gene: -
len: 11
v_gene: TRBV7-8
j_gene: TRBJ1-2
CDR3aa: ASSSSGVYGYT

d_gene: TRBD2
len: 15
v_gene: TRBV6-4
j_gene: TRBJ2-1
CDR3aa: ASSDFLKLAEHNEQF

d_gene: -
len: 12
v_gene: TRBV6-1
j_gene: TRBJ1-5
CDR3aa: ASSEAGTREPQH

d_gene: -
len: 11
v_gene: TRBV29-1
j_gene: TRBJ2-1
CDR3aa: SVDPDYRDEQF

d_gene: TRBD1
len: 10
v_gene: TRBV29-1
j_gene: TRBJ1-2
CDR3aa: SVEGTGRGYT

d_gene: -
len: 12
v_gene: TRBV12-5
j_gene: TRBJ2-5
CDR3aa: ASGSGDSEETQY

d_gene: TRBD1
len: 12
v_gene: TRBV5-5
j_gene: TRBJ1-1
CDR3aa: ASSLTTTGAGAF

d_gene: TRBD1
len: 12
v_gene: TRBV6-1
j_gene: TRBJ1-2
CDR3aa: ASSLLDRVGGYT

d_gene: -
len: 12
v_gene: TRBV7-8
j_gene: TRBJ1-2
CDR3aa: ASSFGRGRYGYT

d_gene: -
len: 14
v_gene: TRBV13
j_gene: TRBJ1-6
CDR3aa: ASSFGWSSYNSPLH

d_gene: TRBD2
len: 13
v_gene: TRBV7-9
j_gene: TRBJ2-7
CDR3aa: ASSWDGGESYEQY

d_gene: TRBD2
len: 14
v_gene: TRBV4-2
j_gene: TRBJ2-2
CDR3aa: ASSPGGGANTGELF

d_gene: TRBD1
len: 13
v_gene: TRBV4-1
j_gene: TRBJ2-7
CDR3aa: ASSQPTGSTYEQY

d_gene: -
len: 14
v_gene: TRBV10-3
j_gene: TRBJ2-1
CDR3aa: AISESKGLASGEQF

d_gene: TRBD1
len: 15
v_gene: TRBV15
j_gene: TRBJ2-1
CDR3aa: ATSREGQGSRRNEQF

d_gene: TRBD2
len: 14
v_gene: TRBV7-9
j_gene: TRBJ2-2
CDR3aa: ASSSERDQNTGELF

d_gene: TRBD2
len: 12
v_gene: TRBV18
j_gene: TRBJ2-7
CDR3aa: ASSRSGSSYEQY